The 4 T cell receptor beta chains listed next were all sequenced from one sample in a study of cytomegalovirus exposure and HLA in healthy donors. 60 Vbeta and 13 Jbeta primers were used in PCR. The repertoire was sequenced with immunoSEQ multiplex PCR; TCRdb's copy has only in-frame clones and lacks some. The sample includes around 150,000 clones, 70% to 90% of them seen just once. The specimen sequenced was PBMCs. These receptors originate from a woman aged 18-29 years in good health and CMV-seronegative.

This clone showed up just a few times. This rearrangement joins TRBV11-2 to TRBJ2-2, with 8 bases matching TRBD2. From germline, CDR1 is SGHAT and CDR2 FQNNGV. V gave up 4 bases and J gave up 0 bases; unmatched junction bases: 13. The CDR3 spans 19 residues. CDR3 in amino acids: CASSSLSGSSSTNTGELFF. In nucleotides, the CDR3 is TGTGCCAGCAGCTCACTAAGCGGGAGTTCCTCGACGAACACCGGGGAGCTGTTTTTT.

This chain uses TRBV19 with TRBJ2-7; no reliable D call. The CDR3 spans 14 residues. Per the germline V gene, CDR1 is LNHDA and CDR2 is SQIVND (reference sequence). V was clipped by 1 base and J by 7 bases, with 14 bases between them. Here the CDR3 DNA reads TGTGCCAGTAGTATAGTTGAATTCTCGAGGGAGCAGTACTTC. Protein: CASSIVEFSREQYF.

Only a few counts were recorded for this clone. The rearrangement uses TRBV4-1 and TRBJ1-5; a weak D match, TRBD1 (6 bases). The length of the CDR3 is 14 residues. The germline V gene encodes CDR1 MGHRA and CDR2 YSYEKL. The V end was cut by 5 bases, the J end by 4 bases, with 12 bases between. This CDR3 is CASSTRDTNQPQHF. CDR3 nucleotides: TGCGCCAGCAGCACCCGGGACACTAATCAGCCCCAGCATTTT.

The genes are TRBV30 and TRBJ1-3; no definite D call. Trimming took off 0 bases at V and 0 bases at J, with 12 bases between the two ends. CDR1 and CDR2 from the germline V gene are GTSNPN and SVGIG (reference sequence). This CDR3 comprises 16 residues. CDR3 DNA sequence: TGTGCCTGGAGTGTACGGCTGGAGCTCTCTGGAAACACCATATATTTT. This codes for CAWSVRLELSGNTIYF.